This is a list of T cell receptor beta chains from one sample in a study of T cells in tuberculosis. Produced via immunoSEQ multiplex PCR; TCRdb's table is partial and in-frame only. This table has about 31,000 clones, about 97% appearing once. Sequenced material: PBMCs. The receptors come from a donor between 5 and 29 years old with latent tuberculosis or without tuberculosis infection. The CDR3 runs from the conserved cysteine through the conserved F or W. A D gene is named only where the DNA matches it firmly. Rows give clone size only sometimes, using once, few, many, or a class for an expanded clone.

clone_size,j_call,v_call,d_call,cdr3_length,cdr3_nt,cdr3_aa
once,TRBJ1-5,TRBV6-5,NA,14,TGTGCCAGCAGTACAGGGTTCAGCAATCAGCCCCAGCATTTT,CASSTGFSNQPQHF
NA,TRBJ2-3,TRBV5-1,TRBD1,14,TGCGCCAGCAGCGAGGGACAGGGGATAGATACGCAGTATTTT,CASSEGQGIDTQYF
NA,TRBJ2-3,TRBV19,TRBD2,16,TGTGCCAGTAGTATAGTCGGGACTAGCGGGAGGGGAACGCAGTATTTT,CASSIVGTSGRGTQYF
NA,TRBJ2-7,TRBV5-6,NA,14,TGTGCCAGCAGCTCCCGACGACATTCGTACGAGCAGTACTTC,CASSSRRHSYEQYF
NA,TRBJ1-4,TRBV9,NA,14,TGTGCCAGCAGCAGAGGGGGTTCTAATGAAAAACTGTTTTTT,CASSRGGSNEKLFF
once,TRBJ1-5,TRBV19,NA,17,TGTGCCAGTAGTCCAGAGGGAGCGGGCCTATGGGGTCAGCCCCAGCATTTT,CASSPEGAGLWGQPQHF
NA,TRBJ1-1,TRBV4-1,NA,12,TGCGCCAGCAGCCCAAGAGGCACTGAAGCTTTCTTT,CASSPRGTEAFF
NA,TRBJ1-4,TRBV28,TRBD1,17,TGTGCCAGCAGTCTTTTAAATTCCGGGGACAGGGAAGAAAAACTGTTTTTT,CASSLLNSGDREEKLFF
NA,TRBJ2-3,TRBV5-1,TRBD2,19,TGCGCCAGCAGCTTGCGTCCGGGCCGGGGAGCGGGGGGGACAGATACGCAGTATTTT,CASSLRPGRGAGGTDTQYF
NA,TRBJ2-7,TRBV5-6,NA,15,TGTGCCAGCAGCTTGAAGGGTGCAGGGTCCTACGAGCAGTACTTC,CASSLKGAGSYEQYF
NA,TRBJ2-7,TRBV4-2,TRBD2,16,TGTGCCAGCAGCCAGGGACTAGCGGGAGGGATCTACGAGCAGTACTTC,CASSQGLAGGIYEQYF
NA,TRBJ1-2,TRBV5-1,NA,13,TGCGCCAGCAGCTTATGGAAGGAGGATGGCTACACCTTC,CASSLWKEDGYTF
NA,TRBJ2-7,TRBV27,TRBD1,14,TGTGCCAGCAGTCAGGGGGTGACTTTCTACGAGCAGTACTTC,CASSQGVTFYEQYF
NA,TRBJ1-1,TRBV29-1,TRBD1,14,TGCAGCGTAGACAGGGGGTTCTCTAACACTGAAGCTTTCTTT,CSVDRGFSNTEAFF
NA,TRBJ1-5,TRBV7-2,NA,15,TGTGCCAGCAGCTTACGGTCGGGGAGCAATCAGCCCCAGCATTTT,CASSLRSGSNQPQHF
NA,TRBJ1-2,TRBV30,NA,13,TGTGCCTGGAGTTATTCCGATAGTTATGGCTACACCTTC,CAWSYSDSYGYTF
once,TRBJ2-7,TRBV27,TRBD1,16,TGTGCCAGCAGACGCCCTTGGGGACAGGGGAGCTACGAGCAGTACTTC,CASRRPWGQGSYEQYF
NA,TRBJ2-2,TRBV18,NA,14,TGTGCCAGCAACGGACAGTCGAACACCGGGGAGCTGTTTTTT,CASNGQSNTGELFF
NA,TRBJ1-2,TRBV10-3,TRBD1,12,TGTGCCAGCTCTGACAGGGACTATGGCTACACCTTC,CASSDRDYGYTF
NA,TRBJ2-2,TRBV5-1,NA,17,TGCGCCAGCAGCCTAGACCTTAGACAGTCAGAGACCGGGGAGCTGTTTTTT,CASSLDLRQSETGELFF
NA,TRBJ1-4,TRBV4-1,NA,15,TGCGCCAGCAGCCAAGAATCTGCAACTAATGAAAAACTGTTTTTT,CASSQESATNEKLFF
NA,TRBJ2-5,TRBV30,TRBD1,16,TGTGCCTGGAGCCAGACCGGGACAGTAAGGTCAGAGACCCAGTACTTC,CAWSQTGTVRSETQYF
NA,TRBJ2-7,TRBV5-1,NA,14,TGCGCCAGCAGCTTGAGGGTAGCGGACTACGAGCAGTACTTC,CASSLRVADYEQYF
NA,TRBJ1-3,TRBV4-2,TRBD1,16,TGTGCCAGCAGCCGGGTGGGACAGGGACTTGGAAACACCATATATTTT,CASSRVGQGLGNTIYF
NA,TRBJ1-2,TRBV2,TRBD1,15,TGTGCCAGCAGTGATTGGACAGGGTGGGAGTATGGCTACACCTTC,CASSDWTGWEYGYTF
NA,TRBJ1-2,TRBV5-6,NA,12,TGTGCCAGCAGCTTGCAGGGCCAGGGCTACACCTTC,CASSLQGQGYTF
NA,TRBJ1-5,TRBV19,NA,16,TGTGCCAGTAGTTCATGGACCAGCGGGAGCAATCAGCCCCAGCATTTT,CASSSWTSGSNQPQHF